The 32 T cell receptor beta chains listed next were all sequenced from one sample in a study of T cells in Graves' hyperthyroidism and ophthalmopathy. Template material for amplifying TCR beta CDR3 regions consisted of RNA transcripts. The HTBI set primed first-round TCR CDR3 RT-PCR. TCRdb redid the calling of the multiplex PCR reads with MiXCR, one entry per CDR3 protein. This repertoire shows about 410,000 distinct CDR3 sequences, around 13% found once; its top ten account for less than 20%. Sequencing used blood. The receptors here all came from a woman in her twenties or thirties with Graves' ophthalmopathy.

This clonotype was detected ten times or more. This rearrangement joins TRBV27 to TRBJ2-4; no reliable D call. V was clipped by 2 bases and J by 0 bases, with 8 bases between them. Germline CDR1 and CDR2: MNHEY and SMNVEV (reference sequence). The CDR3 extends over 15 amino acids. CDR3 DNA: TGTGCCAGCAGTTTAGGATGGCAAGCCAAAAACATTCAGTACTTC. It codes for CASSLGWQAKNIQYF.

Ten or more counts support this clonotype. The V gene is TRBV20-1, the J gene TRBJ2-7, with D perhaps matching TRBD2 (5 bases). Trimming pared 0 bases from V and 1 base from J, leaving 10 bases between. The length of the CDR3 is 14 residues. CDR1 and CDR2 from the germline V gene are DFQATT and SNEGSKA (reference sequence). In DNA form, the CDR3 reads TGCAGTGCTAGAGACACTCGGGGTTCCTACGAGCAGTACTTC. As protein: CSARDTRGSYEQYF.

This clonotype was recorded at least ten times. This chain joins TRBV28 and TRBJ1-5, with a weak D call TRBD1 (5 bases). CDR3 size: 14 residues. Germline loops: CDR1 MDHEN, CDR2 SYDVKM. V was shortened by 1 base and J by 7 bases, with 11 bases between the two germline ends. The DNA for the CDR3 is TGTGCCAGCAGTTTATATCAGGGTAGCCAGCCCCAGCATTTT. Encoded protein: CASSLYQGSQPQHF.

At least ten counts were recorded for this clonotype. In DNA, the CDR3 is TGTGCCAGCAGGGACAGGGTTTATTATGGCTACACCTTC. Its translation is CASRDRVYYGYTF. V is TRBV28 and J is TRBJ1-2, with 8 bases identical to TRBD1. The germline CDR1 and CDR2 sequences are MDHEN and SYDVKM. This CDR3 contains 13 residues. V lost 6 bases, J lost 5 bases, and 5 bases stayed unmatched.

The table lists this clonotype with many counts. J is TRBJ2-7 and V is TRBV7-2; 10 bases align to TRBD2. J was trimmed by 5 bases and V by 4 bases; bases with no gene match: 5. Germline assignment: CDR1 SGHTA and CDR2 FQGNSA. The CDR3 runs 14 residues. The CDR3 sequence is CASSSGLAIHEQYF. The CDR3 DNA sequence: TGTGCCAGCAGCTCGGGACTAGCGATACACGAGCAGTACTTC. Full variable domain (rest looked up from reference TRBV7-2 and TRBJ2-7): GAGVSQSPSNKVTEKGKDVELRCDPISGHTALYWYRQSLGQGLEFLIYFQGNSAPDKSGLPSDRFSAERTGGSVSTLTIQRTQQEDSAVYLCASSSGLAIHEQYFGPGTRLTVT.

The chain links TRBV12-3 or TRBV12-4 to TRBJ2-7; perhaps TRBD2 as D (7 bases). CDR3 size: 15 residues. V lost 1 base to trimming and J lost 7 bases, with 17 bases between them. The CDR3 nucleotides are TGTGCCAGCAGTTTAGGGGCGGGGGCGCGCGGGGAGCAGTACTTC. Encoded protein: CASSLGAGARGEQYF.

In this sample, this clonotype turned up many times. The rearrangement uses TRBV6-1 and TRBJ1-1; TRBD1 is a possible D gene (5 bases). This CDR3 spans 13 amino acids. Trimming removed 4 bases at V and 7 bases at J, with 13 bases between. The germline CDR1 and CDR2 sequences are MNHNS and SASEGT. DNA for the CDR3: TGTGCCAGCAGTGGGCGTGGGGACCGTGAAGCTTTCTTT. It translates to CASSGRGDREAFF.

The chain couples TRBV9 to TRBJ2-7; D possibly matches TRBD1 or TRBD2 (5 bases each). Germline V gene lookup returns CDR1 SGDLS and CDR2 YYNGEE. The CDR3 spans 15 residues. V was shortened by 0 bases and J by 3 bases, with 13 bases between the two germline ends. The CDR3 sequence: CASSVGGGEDYEQYF. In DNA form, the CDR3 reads TGTGCCAGCAGCGTAGGTGGGGGAGAGGACTACGAGCAGTACTTC.

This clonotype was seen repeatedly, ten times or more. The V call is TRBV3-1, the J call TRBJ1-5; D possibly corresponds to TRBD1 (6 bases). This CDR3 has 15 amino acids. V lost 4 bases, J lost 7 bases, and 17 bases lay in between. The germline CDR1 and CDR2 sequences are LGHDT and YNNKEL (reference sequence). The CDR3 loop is CASSPRGGGLQPQHF. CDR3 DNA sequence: TGTGCCAGCAGCCCCCGGGGGGGGGGCCTGCAGCCCCAGCATTTT.

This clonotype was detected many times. The CDR3 DNA reads TGTGCCAGCAGCTTAGCGGGCGATGCGGGGGCCCTGACCCAGTACTTC. The encoded protein is CASSLAGDAGALTQYF. V and J are TRBV7-2 and TRBJ2-5; possible D gene TRBD2, 7 bases. The CDR3 runs to 16 residues. V lost 0 bases to trimming and J lost 7 bases, with 18 bases between them. Germline V gene data show CDR1 as SGHTA and CDR2 as FQGNSA.

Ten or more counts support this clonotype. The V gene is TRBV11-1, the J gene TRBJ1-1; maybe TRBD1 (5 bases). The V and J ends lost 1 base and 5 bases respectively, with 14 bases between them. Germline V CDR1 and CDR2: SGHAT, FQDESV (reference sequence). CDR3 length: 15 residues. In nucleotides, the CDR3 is TGTGCCAGCAGCTTAGAACGCGCAGGGCTAACTGAAGCTTTCTTT. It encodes CASSLERAGLTEAFF. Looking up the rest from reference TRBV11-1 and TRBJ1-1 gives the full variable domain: EAEVAQSPRYKITEKSQAVAFWCDPISGHATLYWYRQILGQGPELLVQFQDESVVDDSQLPKDRFSAERLKGVDSTLKIQPAELGDSAMYLCASSLERAGLTEAFFGQGTRLTVV.

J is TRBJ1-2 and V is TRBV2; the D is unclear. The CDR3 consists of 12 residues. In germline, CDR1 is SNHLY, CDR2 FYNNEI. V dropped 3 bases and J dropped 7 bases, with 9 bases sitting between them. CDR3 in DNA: TGTGCCAGCAGTGAGGGGAGTAGTGGCTACACCTTC. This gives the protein CASSEGSSGYTF.

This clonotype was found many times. The CDR3 sequence: CASSESMSSGGRETQYF. In nucleotides, the CDR3 is TGTGCCAGCAGTGAATCCATGTCTAGCGGGGGAAGAGAGACCCAGTACTTC. This chain connects TRBV25-1 to TRBJ2-5; TRBD2 agrees at 10 bases. Trimming took 1 base from V and 4 from J; bases not matched to a gene: 9. The germline gives CDR1 MGHDK, CDR2 SYGVNS. The CDR3 is made up of 17 amino acids. The full variable domain, completed using reference TRBV25-1 and TRBJ2-5, is EADIYQTPRYLVIGTGKKITLECSQTMGHDKMYWYQQDPGMELHLIHYSYGVNSTEKGDLSSESTVSRIRTEHFPLTLESARPSHTSQYLCASSESMSSGGRETQYFGPGTRLLVL.

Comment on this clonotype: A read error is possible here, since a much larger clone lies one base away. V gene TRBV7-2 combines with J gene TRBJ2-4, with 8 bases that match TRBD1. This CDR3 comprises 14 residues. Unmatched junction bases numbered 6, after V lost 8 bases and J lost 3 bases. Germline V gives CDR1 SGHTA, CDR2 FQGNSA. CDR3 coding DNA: TGTGCCAGCGGCACCGGACAGGGCAAAAACATTCAGTACTTC. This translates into CASGTGQGKNIQYF.

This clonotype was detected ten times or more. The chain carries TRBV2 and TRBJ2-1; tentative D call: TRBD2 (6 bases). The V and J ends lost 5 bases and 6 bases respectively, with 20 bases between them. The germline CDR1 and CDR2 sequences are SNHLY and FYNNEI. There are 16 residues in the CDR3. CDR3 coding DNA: TGTGCCAGCAGTTCCACCGGGACTCCGGTCTCCAATGAGCAGTTCTTC. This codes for CASSSTGTPVSNEQFF.

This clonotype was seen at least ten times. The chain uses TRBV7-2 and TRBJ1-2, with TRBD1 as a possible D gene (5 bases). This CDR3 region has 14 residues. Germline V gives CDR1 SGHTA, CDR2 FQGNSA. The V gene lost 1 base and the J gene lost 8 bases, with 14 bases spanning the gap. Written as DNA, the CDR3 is TGTGCCAGCAGCTTAGGGGGACGTGGGTACGGCTACACCTTC. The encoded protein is CASSLGGRGYGYTF.

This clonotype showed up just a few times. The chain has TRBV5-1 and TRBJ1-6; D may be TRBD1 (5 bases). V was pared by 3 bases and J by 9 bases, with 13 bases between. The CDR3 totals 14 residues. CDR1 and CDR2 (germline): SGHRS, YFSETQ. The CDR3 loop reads CASSSGTASSPLHF. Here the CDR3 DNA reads TGCGCCAGCAGCTCGGGGACGGCCAGTTCACCCCTCCACTTT.

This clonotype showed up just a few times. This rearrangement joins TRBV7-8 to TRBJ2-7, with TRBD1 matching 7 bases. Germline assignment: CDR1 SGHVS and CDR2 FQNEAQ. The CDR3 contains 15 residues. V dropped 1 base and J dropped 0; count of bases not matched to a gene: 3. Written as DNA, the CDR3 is TGTGCCAGCAGCTTAGAGGGGGCCCCCTCCTACGAGCAGTACTTC. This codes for CASSLEGAPSYEQYF.

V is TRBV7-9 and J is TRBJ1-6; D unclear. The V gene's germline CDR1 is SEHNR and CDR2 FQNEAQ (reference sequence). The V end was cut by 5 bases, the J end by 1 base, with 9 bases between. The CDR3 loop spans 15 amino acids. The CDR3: CASSPDESYNSPLHF. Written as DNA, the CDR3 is TGTGCCAGCAGCCCCGACGAATCCTATAATTCACCCCTCCACTTT.

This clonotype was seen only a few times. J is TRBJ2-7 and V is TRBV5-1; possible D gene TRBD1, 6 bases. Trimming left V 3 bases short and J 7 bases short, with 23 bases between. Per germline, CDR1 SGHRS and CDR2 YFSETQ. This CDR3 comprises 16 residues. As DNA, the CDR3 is TGCGCCAGCAGCTCCTGGGACAAGGCGACCTCTGGGGAGCAGTACTTC. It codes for CASSSWDKATSGEQYF.

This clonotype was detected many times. The chain's CDR3 is CASRSRDRDRYTF. The CDR3 nucleotides are TGTGCCAGCAGGTCCCGGGACAGGGATCGCTACACCTTC. The chain recombines TRBV6-1 with TRBJ1-2; 9 bases match TRBD1. V lost 6 bases, J lost 9 bases, and 8 bases stayed unmatched. The CDR3 has 13 residues. Germline CDR1 reads MNHNS; CDR2 reads SASEGT.

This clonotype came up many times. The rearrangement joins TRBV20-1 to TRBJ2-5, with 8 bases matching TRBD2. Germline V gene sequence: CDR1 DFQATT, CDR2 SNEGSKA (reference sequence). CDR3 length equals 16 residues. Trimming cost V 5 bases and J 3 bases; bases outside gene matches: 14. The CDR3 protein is CSAEMLMGLGKETQYF. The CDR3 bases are TGCAGTGCTGAGATGCTAATGGGACTAGGCAAAGAGACCCAGTACTTC.

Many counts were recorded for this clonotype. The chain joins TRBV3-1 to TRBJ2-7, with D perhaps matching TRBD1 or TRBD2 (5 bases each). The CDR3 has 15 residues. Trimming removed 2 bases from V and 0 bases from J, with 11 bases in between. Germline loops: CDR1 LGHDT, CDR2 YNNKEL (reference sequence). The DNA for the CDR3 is TGTGCCAGCAGCCAATCCGGGACCACCTCCTACGAGCAGTACTTC. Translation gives CASSQSGTTSYEQYF.

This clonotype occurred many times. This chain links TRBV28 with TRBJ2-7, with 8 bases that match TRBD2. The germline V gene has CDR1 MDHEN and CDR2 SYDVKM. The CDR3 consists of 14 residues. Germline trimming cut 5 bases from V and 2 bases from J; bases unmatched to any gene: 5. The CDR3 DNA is TGTGCCAGCAGTCAAAGCGGGGGCCCCTACGAGCAGTACTTC. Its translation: CASSQSGGPYEQYF.

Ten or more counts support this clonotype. The CDR3 bases are TGTGCCACCCGACCGTCTACAGGGTTTCGGGAAAAACTGTTTTTT. It codes for CATRPSTGFREKLFF. The chain couples TRBV2 to TRBJ1-4, with D tentatively TRBD1 (6 bases). V was shortened by 10 bases and J by 8 bases, with 23 bases between the two germline ends. The CDR3 runs to 15 residues. From germline, CDR1 is SNHLY and CDR2 FYNNEI.

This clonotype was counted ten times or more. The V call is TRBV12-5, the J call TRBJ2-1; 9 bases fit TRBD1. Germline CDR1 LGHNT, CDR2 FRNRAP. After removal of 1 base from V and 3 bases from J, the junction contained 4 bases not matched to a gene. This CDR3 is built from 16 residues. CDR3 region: CASGLDRDRDYNEQFF. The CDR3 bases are TGTGCTAGTGGTTTGGACCGGGACAGGGACTACAATGAGCAGTTCTTC.

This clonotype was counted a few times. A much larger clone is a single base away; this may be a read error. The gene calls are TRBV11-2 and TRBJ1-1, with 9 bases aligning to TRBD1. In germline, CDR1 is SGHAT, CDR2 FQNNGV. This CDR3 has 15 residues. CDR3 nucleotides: TGTACCAGCAGCTTAAGGACAGGGGCCAACACTGAAGCTTTCTTT. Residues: CTSSLRTGANTEAFF.

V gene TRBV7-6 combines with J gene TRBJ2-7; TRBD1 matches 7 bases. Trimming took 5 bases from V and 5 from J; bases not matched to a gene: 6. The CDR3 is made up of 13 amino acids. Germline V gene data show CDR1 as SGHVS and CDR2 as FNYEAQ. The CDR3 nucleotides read TGTGCCAGCAGCATACTACAGGGGAACGAGCAGTACTTC. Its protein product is CASSILQGNEQYF.

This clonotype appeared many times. The DNA of the CDR3 is TGTGCCAGCAGTATCAGGGGTTATAATTCACCCCTCCACTTT. It yields the protein CASSIRGYNSPLHF. V is TRBV27 and J is TRBJ1-6; D is possibly TRBD1 (6 bases). V was pared by 5 bases and J by 4 bases, with 9 bases between. CDR3 length: 14 amino acids. Germline assignment: CDR1 MNHEY and CDR2 SMNVEV (reference sequence).

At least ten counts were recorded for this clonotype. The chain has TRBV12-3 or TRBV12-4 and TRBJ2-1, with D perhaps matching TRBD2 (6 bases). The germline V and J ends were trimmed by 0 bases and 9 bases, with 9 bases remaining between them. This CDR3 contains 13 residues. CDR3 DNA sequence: TGTGCCAGCAGTTTAGCGGAGGGTCTTGAGCAGTTCTTC. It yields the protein CASSLAEGLEQFF.

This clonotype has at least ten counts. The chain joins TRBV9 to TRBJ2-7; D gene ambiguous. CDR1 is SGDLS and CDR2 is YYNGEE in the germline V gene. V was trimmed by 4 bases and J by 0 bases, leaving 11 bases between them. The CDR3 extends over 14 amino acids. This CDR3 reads CASSHGQNSYEQYF. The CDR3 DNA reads TGTGCCAGCAGCCACGGGCAGAACTCCTACGAGCAGTACTTC.

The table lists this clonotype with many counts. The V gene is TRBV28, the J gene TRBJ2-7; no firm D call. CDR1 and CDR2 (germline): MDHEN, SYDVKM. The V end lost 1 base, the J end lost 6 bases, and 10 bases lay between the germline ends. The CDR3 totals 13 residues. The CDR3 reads CASSLSQSREQYF. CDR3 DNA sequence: TGTGCCAGCAGTTTATCTCAAAGTCGCGAGCAGTACTTC.